This TCR beta chain emerged from a study of T cells in Graves' hyperthyroidism and ophthalmopathy. Amplification targeted TCR beta CDR3 regions from RNA transcripts. During a first-round RT-PCR of the TCR CDR3, the HTBI primer set was used. TCRdb re-derived calls from the multiplex PCR reads in MiXCR, one entry per CDR3 protein. The table lists about 560,000 distinct CDR3 sequences, around 17% of them singletons. CDR3 length: 13 amino acids. Germline values: CDR1 SGHVS, CDR2 FQNEAQ. Unmatched junction bases numbered 11, after V lost 10 bases and J lost 5 bases. Specimen: blood. V gene TRBV7-8 combines with J gene TRBJ2-7; 7 positions agree with TRBD1. The clonotype originates from a woman aged 18 to 35 with Graves' hyperthyroidism. The CDR3 is CATQNRGLDEQYF. The CDR3 nucleotides are TGTGCCACACAGAACAGGGGTCTCGACGAGCAGTACTTC. Together with reference TRBV7-8 and TRBJ2-7, the CDR3 gives the full variable domain: GAGVSQSPRYKVAKRGQDVALRCDPISGHVSLFWYQQALGQGPEFLTYFQNEAQLDKSGLPSDRFFAERPEGSVSTLKIQRTQQEDSAVYLCATQNRGLDEQYFGPGTRLTVT.